Described below is a single T cell receptor beta chain sequence and its context. These data are taken from a study of blood T cell repertoires in COVID-19. V lost 5 bases and J lost 5, with 15 bases in between. Germline V gene sequence: CDR1 MNHEY, CDR2 SMNVEV (reference sequence). This CDR3 region has 15 residues. Assay used: immunoSEQ multiplex PCR; TCRdb lists only in-frame clones, some missing. The table has around 260,000 clones, more than 85% seen once; the top ten hold 3.6%. This sequence joins TRBV27 and TRBJ1-4, with D possibly matching TRBD1 (5 bases). The material sequenced was peripheral blood. The sequence derives from a man aged 18 to 30 with active or convalescent COVID-19. The CDR3 protein is CASSPGLARNEKLFF. The CDR3 DNA sequence: TGTGCCAGCAGTCCAGGGTTGGCGAGAAATGAAAAACTGTTTTTT.